This T cell receptor (beta chain) is drawn from a study of cytomegalovirus exposure and HLA in healthy donors. Study results and limitations: In vitro, three CMV-associated chains proved specific for CMV antigens. Earlier analysis looked at TCR beta V segments, and most were productive about 90% or about 30% of the time.

The CDR3 consists of 14 residues. Trimming removed 4 bases at V and 1 base at J, with 11 bases between. Germline V CDR1 and CDR2: SGHRS, YFSETQ. On this clone: Its antigen is undetermined.

PCR used 60 Vbeta primers and 13 Jbeta primers. Measured with immunoSEQ multiplex PCR; TCRdb has only the in-frame clones, and not every one. The sample lists some 140,000 clones, 75% to 90% occurring once. Specimen: PBMCs. V and J are TRBV5-1 and TRBJ1-1, with a possible D match to TRBD1 (5 bases). This TCR came from a woman aged 25 to 39 in good health and CMV-seropositive. The CDR3 sequence is CASSPLGGNTEAFF. In nucleotides, the CDR3 is TGCGCCAGCAGCCCTCTGGGGGGGAACACTGAAGCTTTCTTT.